This T cell receptor beta chain was obtained from a study of blood T cell repertoires in COVID-19. About the research overall: Whether acute or convalescent, the COVID-19 samples came from the United States, Italy and Spain. T cells, B-cell-depleted T cells, or PBMCs supplied cDNA or gDNA.

Germline-derived CDR1 and CDR2 are LGHDT and YNNKEL (reference sequence). The CDR3 covers 12 residues. V lost 0 bases and J lost 14; bases outside the gene matches: 4. Under the authors' procedure: Amplifying reference gene primers gave estimates of nucleated cell counts. Repertoires were generated with immunoSEQ multiplex PCR, while TCRdb's copy carries only in-frame clones and drops some. The DNA was the basis for D and trimming; V, J and clone size are from that table. The data contain around 43,000 clones, almost 85% of them singletons. The receptor's source is a human donor in a cohort sampled during active COVID-19. The rearrangement uses TRBV3-1 (or the pseudogene TRBV3-2) and TRBJ2-1; 7 bases map to TRBD2. Sequencing was done on a sample of peripheral blood. DNA of the CDR3: TGTGCCAGCAGCCAAGAAGGCGGGAGAAAGTTCTTC. Its translation: CASSQEGGRKFF.